This T cell receptor (beta chain) was found in a study of blood T cell repertoires in COVID-19. Study-level background: The samples span acute and convalescent COVID-19 from the United States, Italy and Spain. T cells, B-cell-depleted T cells, or PBMCs supplied cDNA or gDNA.

Patients in Seattle were enrolled during active infection, then followed longitudinally. Sequencing was performed with immunoSEQ multiplex PCR; in TCRdb, only in-frame clones are kept and a portion is missing. The sample holds about 290,000 clones, nearly 90% seen once. The CDR3 consists of 15 residues. In germline, CDR1 is MNHNY, CDR2 SVGAGI (reference sequence). The V and J ends lost 6 bases and 1 base respectively, with 10 bases between them. Sequences were obtained from peripheral blood. This TCR was sampled from a woman in her twenties or thirties with COVID-19, enrolled during active disease. V gene TRBV6-6 combines with J gene TRBJ2-6; D perhaps matches TRBD1 (5 bases). The CDR3 DNA sequence: TGTGCCAGCAGCCTTGACAGATCTGGGGCCAACGTCCTGACTTTC. This translates into CASSLDRSGANVLTF.